The 31 T cell receptor beta chains given below trace back to one sample, sequenced in a study of cytotoxic CD8 clonotypes in ibrutinib-treated CLL. The assay was immunoSEQ multiplex PCR, and TCRdb's table has in-frame clones only and misses some. The table includes over 200,000 clones, approximately 70% detected once. The specimen comprised PBMCs, sampled after 12 months of ibrutinib treatment. The receptors stem from a human donor with chronic lymphocytic leukemia.

The chain employs TRBV19 and TRBJ2-7, with a tentative D call TRBD1 (6 bases). V was cut by 6 bases and J by 6 bases, with 15 bases left in between. CDR3 length: 13 residues. CDR1 is LNHDA and CDR2 is SQIVND in the germline V gene (reference sequence). The CDR3 region is CASSHTGNGEQYF. The CDR3 nucleotides read TGTGCCAGTAGCCATACAGGGAATGGCGAGCAGTACTTC.

This clone turned up a few times. The chain employs TRBV7-3 and TRBJ1-1; 8 bases line up with TRBD1. Germline loops: CDR1 SGHTA, CDR2 FQGTGA. The CDR3 has 14 residues. V trimming: 5 bases; J trimming: 4 bases; junction bases outside the gene matches: 6. In DNA form, the CDR3 reads TGTGCCAGCAGCGTTACAGGGGGTCCCACTGAAGCTTTCTTT. As protein: CASSVTGGPTEAFF.

This chain joins TRBV5-4 and TRBJ1-2; D possibly corresponds to TRBD1 (6 bases). V gave up 0 bases and J gave up 7 bases, with 16 bases separating them. The CDR3 runs 15 residues. Germline CDR1 SGHNT, CDR2 YYREEE (reference sequence). CDR3 region: CASSLDSTGAGGYTF. The CDR3 nucleotides are TGTGCCAGCAGCTTGGACTCAACGGGGGCGGGTGGCTACACCTTC.

This chain joins TRBV29-1 and TRBJ2-7, with D perhaps being TRBD1 or TRBD2 (5 bases each). CDR1 and CDR2 (germline): SQVTM, ANQGSEA. Trimming shortened V by 4 bases and J by 3 bases, and 13 bases separated the two germline ends. CDR3 length: 13 amino acids. CDR3 DNA sequence: TGCAGCGTTGGGGGGAAAGGCTACTACGAGCAGTACTTC. This translates into CSVGGKGYYEQYF.

This clone has just one count. V usage is TRBV30 and J usage is TRBJ2-1; 8 bases match TRBD2. The V gene end was trimmed by 3 bases and the J gene end by 2 bases; junction bases not matched to a gene: 6. The germline gives CDR1 GTSNPN, CDR2 SVGIG (reference sequence). CDR3 length: 15 amino acids. The CDR3 sequence: CAWSIGSGAYNEQFF. CDR3 sequence (DNA): TGTGCCTGGAGCATTGGTAGCGGGGCCTACAATGAGCAGTTCTTC. Full variable domain (rest looked up from reference TRBV30 and TRBJ2-1): SQTIHQWPATLVQPVGSPLSLECTVEGTSNPNLYWYRQAAGRGLQLLFYSVGIGQISSEVPQNLSASRPQDRQFILSSKKLLLSDSGFYLCAWSIGSGAYNEQFFGPGTRLTVL.

The V gene is TRBV9, the J gene TRBJ1-1; D is perhaps TRBD1 (6 bases). V lost 0 bases to trimming and J lost 9 bases, with 18 bases between them. The germline CDR1 and CDR2 sequences are SGDLS and YYNGEE. CDR3 size: 15 residues. The CDR3 DNA follows: TGTGCCAGCAGCGTAGGGGGGCGCCCCCTAAACCAAGCTTTCTTT. It is translated as CASSVGGRPLNQAFF.

The V gene is TRBV9, the J gene TRBJ2-2, with a possible D match to TRBD2 (7 bases). This CDR3 contains 16 residues. Between the trimmed V and J ends, which lost 4 bases and 6 bases, there was a span of 19 bases. Germline assignment: CDR1 SGDLS and CDR2 YYNGEE. The DNA for the CDR3 is TGTGCCAGCAGCCCTCGAGGGGGACTATCGGCCGGGGAGCTGTTTTTT. This gives the protein CASSPRGGLSAGELFF.

The chain links TRBV30 to TRBJ1-2, with D uncertain. The CDR3 is 13 residues long. Trimming pared 0 bases from V and 2 bases from J, leaving 7 bases between. CDR1 is GTSNPN, CDR2 SVGIG, per germline (reference sequence). The chain's CDR3 is CAWSVGTNYGYTF. As DNA, the CDR3 is TGTGCCTGGAGTGTTGGAACGAACTATGGCTACACCTTC.

The chain uses TRBV6-5 and TRBJ1-1; D not certain. The V and J ends lost 7 bases and 1 base respectively, with 13 bases between them. The CDR3 length is 14 residues. From germline, CDR1 is MNHEY and CDR2 SVGAGI. CDR3 sequence: CASIEGGKNTEAFF. The CDR3 region has the DNA TGTGCCAGCATAGAGGGAGGGAAGAACACTGAAGCTTTCTTT.

V gene TRBV5-1 combines with J gene TRBJ1-5; 8 bases match TRBD1. The CDR3 length is 16 residues. Germline lookup yields CDR1 SGHRS and CDR2 YFSETQ. Trimming at V came to 0 bases and at J to 0 bases, leaving 2 bases not matched to a gene. The CDR3 is CASSLGDRSSNQPQHF. CDR3 DNA sequence: TGCGCCAGCAGCTTGGGGGACAGGAGTAGCAATCAGCCCCAGCATTTT.

J is TRBJ1-1 and V is TRBV30; 9 bases match TRBD1. The germline V gene encodes CDR1 GTSNPN and CDR2 SVGIG (reference sequence). There are 12 residues in the CDR3. J was trimmed by 14 bases and V by 3 bases; bases with no gene match: 10. Here the CDR3 DNA reads TGTGCCTGGAGGCCCCGGGGGACAGGGTCGTTCTTT. Protein sequence: CAWRPRGTGSFF.

This clone was recorded at least ten times. The rearrangement links TRBV28 to TRBJ2-7; TRBD1 aligns across 7 bases. The CDR3 is 15 residues long. From germline, CDR1 is MDHEN and CDR2 SYDVKM. After removal of 6 bases from V and 1 base from J, the junction contained 9 bases not matched to a gene. CDR3 DNA sequence: TGTGCCAGCAGACCTATGGACAGGCAGTCCTACGAGCAGTACTTC. This gives the protein CASRPMDRQSYEQYF.

The chain joins TRBV9 to TRBJ1-4; tentative D call: TRBD1 (6 bases). CDR3 length: 14 residues. The germline V and J ends were trimmed by 2 bases and 7 bases, with 12 bases remaining between them. Germline V CDR1 and CDR2: SGDLS, YYNGEE. CDR3 region: CASSVGGNVEKLFF. CDR3 nucleotide sequence: TGTGCCAGCAGCGTTGGGGGCAATGTTGAAAAACTGTTTTTT.

The chain uses TRBV6-1 and TRBJ2-7; D call uncertain. This CDR3 is built from 14 residues. Germline CDR1 and CDR2: MNHNS and SASEGT. V lost 5 bases, J lost 3 bases, and 14 bases lay in between. Here the CDR3 DNA reads TGTGCCAGCAGTCCGTCAGGCAGGCGCTACGAGCAGTACTTC. Its translation is CASSPSGRRYEQYF.

This chain links TRBV29-1 with TRBJ2-2, with TRBD1 matching 7 bases. This CDR3 comprises 14 residues. The V segment lost 7 bases and the J segment 0 bases; nucleotides outside the gene matches: 5. The germline V gene has CDR1 SQVTM and CDR2 ANQGSEA. In DNA, the CDR3 is TGCAGCGCCATGGGACAGACGAACACCGGGGAGCTGTTTTTT. Encoded protein: CSAMGQTNTGELFF.

The chain joins TRBV19 to TRBJ2-5, with a tentative D call TRBD2 (5 bases). The CDR3 consists of 13 residues. Trimming took off 1 base at V and 2 bases at J, with 5 bases between the two ends. Germline V lookup: CDR1 LNHDA, CDR2 SQIVND (reference sequence). The CDR3 region has the DNA TGTGCCAGTAGTATAGGCGGGCAAGAGACCCAGTACTTC. Amino acids: CASSIGGQETQYF.

This clone came up a few times. The V and J genes are TRBV30 and TRBJ1-2, with D possibly TRBD1 on 6 matching bases. CDR1 and CDR2 (germline): GTSNPN, SVGIG (reference sequence). V was trimmed by 1 base and J by 5 bases, leaving 11 bases between them. CDR3 length equals 13 residues. The CDR3 here is CAWSEDSQYGYTF. CDR3 nucleotides: TGTGCCTGGAGTGAGGACAGCCAATATGGCTACACCTTC.

The chain carries TRBV19 and TRBJ1-2; D ambiguous. V was clipped by 0 bases and J by 4 bases, with 15 bases between them. The CDR3 runs to 16 residues. Germline V CDR1 and CDR2: LNHDA, SQIVND (reference sequence). The CDR3 nucleotides are TGTGCCAGTAGTATAGATCTCCGGGAGCCAGGCTATGGCTACACCTTC. The encoded protein is CASSIDLREPGYGYTF.

The CDR3 spells CASTQGGQINEKLFF. In DNA, the CDR3 is TGTGCCAGCACCCAAGGGGGACAGATTAATGAAAAACTGTTTTTT. This rearrangement joins TRBV6-1 to TRBJ1-4, with TRBD1 identical over 7 bases. The CDR3 runs 15 residues. Trimming removed 7 bases from V and 4 bases from J; junction bases left unmatched: 9. The germline V gene encodes CDR1 MNHNS and CDR2 SASEGT.

This chain's CDR3 is CASSTGQGETFF. The CDR3 coding sequence is TGTGCCAGCAGTACAGGACAGGGTGAGACTTTCTTT. The V call is TRBV2, the J call TRBJ1-1, with 8 bases fitting TRBD1. J lost 12 bases, V lost 5 bases, and 8 bases had no gene match. The germline V gene has CDR1 SNHLY and CDR2 FYNNEI. The CDR3 totals 12 residues. Full variable domain (outside the CDR3, taken from reference TRBV2 and TRBJ1-1): EPEVTQTPSHQVTQMGQEVILRCVPISNHLYFYWYRQILGQKVEFLVSFYNNEISEKSEIFDDQFSVERPDGSNFTLKIRSTKLEDSAMYFCASSTGQGETFFGQGTRLTVV.

J is TRBJ1-1 and V is TRBV5-6; D might be TRBD1 (6 bases). This CDR3 is 13 amino acids long. Between the trimmed V and J ends, which lost 5 bases and 5 bases, there was a span of 13 bases. The germline V gene encodes CDR1 SGHDT and CDR2 YYEEEE. The DNA of the CDR3 is TGTGCCAGCAGTCGACGACAGGTAACTGAAGCTTTCTTT. Its translation is CASSRRQVTEAFF.

The gene calls are TRBV4-3 and TRBJ1-1; D is undetermined. CDR3 size: 14 residues. Germline CDR1 reads LGHNA; CDR2 reads YSLEER. Trimming removed 1 base at V and 1 base at J, with 7 bases between. CDR3 in DNA: TGCGCCAGCAGCCAAGCTGGTCAGAACACTGAAGCTTTCTTT. Its translation is CASSQAGQNTEAFF.

The table lists this clone with a count of one. V gene TRBV27 combines with J gene TRBJ2-7, with D possibly matching TRBD1 (6 bases). This CDR3 comprises 15 residues. V gave up 3 bases and J gave up 2 bases, with 14 bases separating them. Germline lookup yields CDR1 MNHEY and CDR2 SMNVEV (reference sequence). The CDR3 is CASSFRQDQTYEQYF. CDR3 DNA sequence: TGTGCCAGCAGTTTTCGACAGGACCAGACCTACGAGCAGTACTTC.

The V gene is TRBV5-4, the J gene TRBJ2-7; 11 nucleotides align to TRBD1. Germline CDR1 reads SGHNT; CDR2 reads YYREEE (reference sequence). This CDR3 has 14 amino acids. The J segment lost 5 bases and the V segment lost 5 bases, leaving 6 bases of the junction unmatched. The CDR3 spells CASSRTGGVNEQYF. The DNA of the CDR3 is TGTGCCAGCAGTCGGACAGGGGGCGTCAACGAGCAGTACTTC.

In this sample, this clone turned up a few times. J is TRBJ1-5 and V is TRBV7-9, with no clear D. Trimming stripped 1 base from V and 6 bases from J, with 4 bases between. The CDR3 has 12 amino acids. Germline V CDR1 and CDR2: SEHNR, FQNEAQ (reference sequence). CDR3 nucleotides: TGTGCCAGCAGCTTAGGCGGTCAGCCCCAGCATTTT. Its translation is CASSLGGQPQHF.

The V gene is TRBV6-5, the J gene TRBJ2-1, with a weak D call TRBD1 (6 bases). Germline V gene data show CDR1 as MNHEY and CDR2 as SVGAGI. The CDR3 length is 15 residues. V lost 6 bases to trimming and J lost 0 bases, with 12 bases between them. This CDR3 reads CASSRDTSSYNEQFF. The CDR3 nucleotides are TGTGCCAGCAGCCGGGACACGAGCTCCTACAATGAGCAGTTCTTC.

This clone was observed a few times. The chain joins TRBV19 to TRBJ1-1; D not resolved. CDR1 and CDR2 (germline): LNHDA, SQIVND (reference sequence). The V end was cut by 3 bases, the J end by 1 base, with 12 bases between. This CDR3 is 15 amino acids long. In nucleotides, the CDR3 is TGTGCCAGTAGTATTAATAAGGGTCAGAACACTGAAGCTTTCTTT. Amino acid sequence: CASSINKGQNTEAFF.

This chain connects TRBV4-2 to TRBJ1-5; the D is unclear. The CDR3 sequence is 15 residues long. The germline gives CDR1 LGHNA, CDR2 YNFKEQ. The V end was cut by 0 bases, the J end by 3 bases, with 9 bases between. CDR3: CASSQEGQHNQPQHF. The CDR3 bases are TGTGCCAGCAGCCAAGAAGGCCAGCACAATCAGCCCCAGCATTTT.

V is TRBV18 and J is TRBJ2-7; D possibly matches TRBD1 or TRBD2 (5 bases each). Germline values: CDR1 KGHSH, CDR2 LQKENI. Trimming shortened V by 6 bases and J by 5 bases, and 8 bases separated the two germline ends. The CDR3 is 11 amino acids. The CDR3 region has the DNA TGTGCCAGCTCCAGGGACCACGAGCAGTACTTC. Translation: CASSRDHEQYF.

The CDR3 is CARKVAGGYYEQYF. Here the CDR3 DNA reads TGTGCCCGGAAGGTAGCGGGGGGGTACTACGAGCAGTACTTC. V gene TRBV30 combines with J gene TRBJ2-7, with TRBD2 matching 11 bases. V dropped 8 bases and J dropped 3; count of bases not matched to a gene: 9. This CDR3 is 14 amino acids long. Germline lookup yields CDR1 GTSNPN and CDR2 SVGIG (reference sequence).

This chain uses TRBV5-1 with TRBJ2-6; 9 positions match TRBD1. This CDR3 region has 18 residues. V lost 3 bases and J lost 0; bases outside the gene matches: 7. Germline-derived CDR1 and CDR2 are SGHRS and YFSETQ. CDR3 region: CASSWGQGTSSGANVLTF. DNA of the CDR3: TGCGCCAGCAGCTGGGGACAGGGTACATCCTCTGGGGCCAACGTCCTGACTTTC. Full variable domain (missing parts from reference TRBV5-1 and TRBJ2-6): KAGVTQTPRYLIKTRGQQVTLSCSPISGHRSVSWYQQTPGQGLQFLFEYFSETQRNKGNFPGRFSGRQFSNSRSEMNVSTLELGDSALYLCASSWGQGTSSGANVLTFGAGSRLTVL.